Sequencing of this T cell receptor beta chain was carried out in a study of blood T cell repertoires in COVID-19. Study at large: Material from acute and convalescent COVID-19 was sourced from the United States, Italy and Spain.

The repertoire was sequenced with immunoSEQ multiplex PCR; TCRdb's copy has only in-frame clones and lacks some. The sample includes 200,000 to 250,000 clones, approximately 89% of them seen just once. Assignment of participants to cohorts was predicated upon participant-reported clinical history. CDR1 and CDR2 from the germline V gene are SGHRS and YFSETQ. The CDR3 sequence is 15 residues long. V was pared by 0 bases and J by 1 base, with 10 bases between. The receptor's source is a woman in her twenties or thirties who had been exposed to COVID-19. Sequenced: PBMCs or T cells enriched from blood (not recorded which). The gene calls are TRBV5-1 and TRBJ1-1; D not resolved. The CDR3 loop reads CASSLARSTNTEAFF. CDR3 in DNA: TGCGCCAGCAGCTTGGCCCGGTCAACGAACACTGAAGCTTTCTTT. Together with reference TRBV5-1 and TRBJ1-1, the CDR3 gives the full variable domain: KAGVTQTPRYLIKTRGQQVTLSCSPISGHRSVSWYQQTPGQGLQFLFEYFSETQRNKGNFPGRFSGRQFSNSRSEMNVSTLELGDSALYLCASSLARSTNTEAFFGQGTRLTVV.